The rows below give T cell receptor beta chains drawn from one sample of a study of patients and donors after allogeneic stem cell transplantation. TCRdb recomputed calls from the RT-PCR reads with MiXCR, one row per CDR3 protein. The table lists 400,000 to 500,000 distinct CDR3 sequences, 15% to 20% of them singletons. The sample consisted of blood, either unsorted or a sorted T cell fraction (not recorded which). All receptors derive from a human donor who was either an allogeneic HSCT recipient or a stem cell or donor lymphocyte infusion donor (not recorded which). It is not recorded whose cells these are; they may come from a transplant donor. Each CDR3 is given with its conserved first and last residue. A D gene is named only where the DNA matches it firmly. Clone size is not always given. Where it is, it says once, few, many or a class for expanded clones.

j_call v_call clone_size d_call cdr3_nt cdr3_aa
TRBJ1-6 TRBV20-1 few NA TGCAGTGCTAGTATCACCTCTGGCCCCCATTCACCCCTCCACTTT CSASITSGPHSPLHF
TRBJ2-3 TRBV4-1 NA NA TGCGCCAGCAGTCGAAAACCTGGACCCAGCACAGATACGCAGTATTTT CASSRKPGPSTDTQYF
TRBJ1-1 TRBV7-9 few NA TGTGCCAGCAGCTTAGCCGGGGAGGGGCCTTACACTGAAGCTTTCTTT CASSLAGEGPYTEAFF
TRBJ2-3 TRBV18 NA TRBD1 TGTGCCAGCTCACTGGACAGGGGGCTGGATACGCAGTATTTT CASSLDRGLDTQYF
TRBJ1-2 TRBV20-1 NA NA TGCAGTGCTAGAGGGCAGGGTAGCTACACCTTC CSARGQGSYTF
TRBJ2-3 TRBV20-1 few TRBD2 TGCAGTGCTAGAGAGGGACTAGCCGATAGCACAGATACGCAGTATTTT CSAREGLADSTDTQYF
TRBJ1-5 TRBV12-5 NA NA TGTGCTAGTGGTCGTACAGGAGATCAGCCCCAGCATTTT CASGRTGDQPQHF
TRBJ2-2 TRBV7-2 NA NA TGTGCCAGCAGCAGGGGGACATCTCCCAACACCGGGGAGCTGTTTTTT CASSRGTSPNTGELFF
TRBJ1-5 TRBV20-1 NA TRBD1 TGCAGTGCTACCGGGACAGGGCTTCAGCCCCAGCATTTT CSATGTGLQPQHF
TRBJ2-2 TRBV5-1 few NA TGCGCCAGCACCTTATTTGAGGGGGTTCGGACCGGGGAGCTGTTTTTT CASTLFEGVRTGELFF
TRBJ2-7 TRBV7-9 few TRBD1 TGTGCCAGCAGGGAACTCGACAGGGGCGACTCCTACGAGCAGTACTTC CASRELDRGDSYEQYF
TRBJ2-1 TRBV7-7 NA NA TGTGCTAGCAGCTCGACCAGGTCGGGTGAGCAGTTCTTC CASSSTRSGEQFF
TRBJ1-3 TRBV15 few TRBD1 TGTGCCACCAGCAGAGAAACAAAGACAGGGACTGGAAACACCATATATTTT CATSRETKTGTGNTIYF
TRBJ1-4 TRBV9 NA NA TGTGCCAGCAGCGTAGCGGGGGGGGGACCTAATGAAAAACTGTTTTTT CASSVAGGGPNEKLFF
TRBJ1-1 TRBV30 few NA TGTGCCTGGAGTGTCAGGTTAGGTGAAGCTTTCTTT CAWSVRLGEAFF
TRBJ2-7 TRBV11-1 NA TRBD1 TGTGCCAGCAGCAACGACAGGGGATATAGTTTGGTGACCTACGAGCAGTACTTC CASSNDRGYSLVTYEQYF
TRBJ1-1 TRBV6-1 few NA TGTGCCAGCACCTTCGGGGGGGACACTGAAGCTTTCTTT CASTFGGDTEAFF